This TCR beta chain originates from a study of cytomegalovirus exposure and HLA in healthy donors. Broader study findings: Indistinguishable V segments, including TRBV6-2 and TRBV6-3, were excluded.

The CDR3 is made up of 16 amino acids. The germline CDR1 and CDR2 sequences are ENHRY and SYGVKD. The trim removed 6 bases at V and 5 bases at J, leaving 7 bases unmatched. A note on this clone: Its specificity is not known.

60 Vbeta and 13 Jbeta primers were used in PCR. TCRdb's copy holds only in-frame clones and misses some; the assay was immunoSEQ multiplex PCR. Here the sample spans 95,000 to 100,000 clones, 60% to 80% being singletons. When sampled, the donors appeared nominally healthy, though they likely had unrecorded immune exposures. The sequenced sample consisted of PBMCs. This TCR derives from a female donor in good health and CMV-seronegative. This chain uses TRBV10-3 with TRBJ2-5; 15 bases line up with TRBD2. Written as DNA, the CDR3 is TGTGCCATCAGCGGGACTAGCGGGAGGTTTAGGGAGACCCAGTACTTC. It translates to CAISGTSGRFRETQYF.